Each of the 14 T cell receptor beta chains below was sequenced from the same sample in a study of regulatory T cells in long-lasting Graves disease. Time point specified: newly diagnosed GD, antithyroid drugs for less than 3 months. The TCR library was made from RNA that had been extracted from PBMCs in TRIzol. Building of the TCR beta libraries involved iRepertoire HTBI primers and Arm-PCR of CDR3 regions. TCRdb reanalysed the multiplex PCR reads using MiXCR and keeps one entry per CDR3 protein. The repertoire holds 350,000 to 450,000 distinct CDR3 sequences, with 16% as singletons. The same data also went into a second study, on T cells in Graves' hyperthyroidism and ophthalmopathy.

Sample: peripheral blood mononuclear cells (PBMCs), taken at new diagnosis, from a patient treated with antithyroid drugs. Source of these receptors: a man aged 40-49 years with Graves disease.

Worth noting for this clonotype: The junction does not match germline at one end; this may be a read error. The V gene is TRBV6-2 or TRBV6-3, the J gene TRBJ1-1, with D perhaps TRBD1 (6 bases). The V gene's germline CDR1 is MNHEY and CDR2 SVGEGT. The CDR3 has 14 amino acids. The CDR3 protein is CASSYQGIDTEALF. The CDR3 bases are TGTGCCAGCAGTTACCAGGGGATCGACACTGAAGCTTTATTT.

The DNA of the CDR3 is TGTGCCAGCAGTTTTTACCCAGGCTACGAGCAGTACTTC. Its translation is CASSFYPGYEQYF. The chain is built from TRBV27 and TRBJ2-7, with D unclear. The CDR3 spans 13 residues. Trimming shortened V by 3 bases and J by 3 bases, and 9 bases separated the two germline ends. Germline lookup yields CDR1 MNHEY and CDR2 SMNVEV (reference sequence).

This clonotype was seen more than once but under ten times. V is TRBV7-9 and J is TRBJ1-3; TRBD1 agrees at 7 bases. The CDR3 has 14 amino acids. After removal of 6 bases from V and 2 bases from J, the junction contained 4 bases not matched to a gene. Germline CDR1 and CDR2: SEHNR and FQNEAQ (reference sequence). The CDR3 loop is CASRPTGAGNTIYF. CDR3 nucleotide sequence: TGTGCCAGCAGGCCTACAGGGGCTGGAAACACCATATATTTT.

This clonotype showed up just a few times. The CDR3 DNA is TGTGCCAGCAGCTCCGGTGGCATCCTCCCCTACGAGCAGTACTTC. It translates to CASSSGGILPYEQYF. V is TRBV5-4 and J is TRBJ2-7; no definite D call. CDR1 and CDR2 from the germline V gene are SGHNT and YYREEE (reference sequence). There are 15 residues in the CDR3. Trimming took off 3 bases at V and 2 bases at J, with 15 bases between the two ends.

This clonotype has just a few counts. The genes are TRBV18 and TRBJ2-3; 7 positions match TRBD1. Trimming took 8 bases from V and 2 from J; bases not matched to a gene: 10. Germline CDR1 and CDR2: KGHSH and LQKENI. This CDR3 is built from 15 residues. Written as DNA, the CDR3 is TGTGCCAGCAGCCGAGAACAGGGGCCCACAGATACGCAGTATTTT. Protein product: CASSREQGPTDTQYF.

The chain carries TRBV7-2 and TRBJ2-1; the D gene is possibly TRBD2 (6 bases). V dropped 2 bases and J dropped 4 bases, with 12 bases sitting between them. Germline CDR1 reads SGHTA; CDR2 reads FQGNSA. The CDR3 consists of 15 residues. The DNA for the CDR3 is TGTGCCAGCAGCTTACCGGGAGCCTGGTACAATGAGCAGTTCTTC. Amino acids: CASSLPGAWYNEQFF.

This clonotype came up many times. This chain joins TRBV7-9 and TRBJ2-1; no definite D call. The V end was cut by 3 bases, the J end by 4 bases, with 10 bases between. CDR3 length: 14 residues. Looked up from germline, CDR1 is SEHNR and CDR2 is FQNEAQ (reference sequence). The CDR3 region is CASSFALAYNEQFF. The CDR3 DNA reads TGTGCCAGCAGCTTCGCTTTGGCTTACAATGAGCAGTTCTTC.

In this sample, this clonotype turned up many times. This chain joins TRBV20-1 and TRBJ1-6; 8 nucleotides match TRBD1. The germline V gene has CDR1 DFQATT and CDR2 SNEGSKA (reference sequence). V was pared by 3 bases and J by 3 bases, with 7 bases of the junction left unmatched. The CDR3 is made up of 16 amino acids. This CDR3 reads CSARQGQDLYNSPLHF. The CDR3 nucleotides are TGCAGTGCTAGGCAGGGACAGGATCTCTATAATTCACCCCTCCACTTT.

The rearrangement joins TRBV2 to TRBJ1-1; D perhaps matches TRBD1 (5 bases). V was cut by 6 bases and J by 1 base, with 9 bases left in between. The CDR3 has 13 amino acids. Germline-derived CDR1 and CDR2 are SNHLY and FYNNEI. CDR3 nucleotides: TGTGCCAGCAGCATCACAGGGAACACTGAAGCTTTCTTT. Translation gives CASSITGNTEAFF.

This clonotype was seen a few times. This chain links TRBV11-1 with TRBJ2-1; possibly TRBD2 for D (6 bases). CDR1 SGHAT and CDR2 FQDESV come from the germline V gene (reference sequence). The CDR3 covers 15 residues. V was shortened by 0 bases and J by 6 bases, with 12 bases between the two germline ends. CDR3 nucleotides: TGTGCCAGCAGCTTAGCACTAGCCCAGATCAATGAGCAGTTCTTC. This sequence encodes CASSLALAQINEQFF.

This clonotype was seen ten or more times. Here the CDR3 DNA reads TGTGCCAGCAGTTCTGTAGGGCCTAGCAATCAGCCCCAGCATTTT. It codes for CASSSVGPSNQPQHF. The chain combines TRBV28 with TRBJ1-5; no clear D. Germline values: CDR1 MDHEN, CDR2 SYDVKM. Trimming removed 4 bases at V and 0 bases at J, with 10 bases between. This CDR3 comprises 15 residues.

This clonotype was seen more than once but under ten times. V and J are TRBV5-1 and TRBJ2-2; perhaps TRBD2 as D (7 bases). Trimming shortened V by 4 bases and J by 4 bases, and 14 bases separated the two germline ends. The CDR3 consists of 15 residues. The V gene's germline CDR1 is SGHRS and CDR2 YFSETQ. The CDR3 nucleotides are TGCGCCAGCAGCCCCGGGGGGCCCATCACCGGGGAGCTGTTTTTT. It yields the protein CASSPGGPITGELFF.

This clonotype was seen repeatedly, ten times or more. The rearrangement links TRBV11-2 to TRBJ2-1; TRBD1 is a possible D gene (5 bases). Trimming left V 6 bases short and J 6 bases short, with 12 bases between. CDR3 length: 13 residues. Germline V lookup: CDR1 SGHAT, CDR2 FQNNGV. The CDR3 spells CASSPRAGNEQFF. In DNA, the CDR3 is TGTGCCAGCAGTCCCAGGGCCGGCAATGAGCAGTTCTTC.

This clonotype was observed at least ten times. The chain carries TRBV18 and TRBJ2-1, with D perhaps matching TRBD1 (6 bases). In germline, CDR1 is KGHSH, CDR2 LQKENI. Trimming removed 3 bases from V and 0 bases from J, with 12 bases in between. This CDR3 has 16 residues. The CDR3 here is CASSPRQDRSYNEQFF. In DNA, the CDR3 is TGTGCCAGCTCACCTCGACAGGACCGCTCCTACAATGAGCAGTTCTTC.